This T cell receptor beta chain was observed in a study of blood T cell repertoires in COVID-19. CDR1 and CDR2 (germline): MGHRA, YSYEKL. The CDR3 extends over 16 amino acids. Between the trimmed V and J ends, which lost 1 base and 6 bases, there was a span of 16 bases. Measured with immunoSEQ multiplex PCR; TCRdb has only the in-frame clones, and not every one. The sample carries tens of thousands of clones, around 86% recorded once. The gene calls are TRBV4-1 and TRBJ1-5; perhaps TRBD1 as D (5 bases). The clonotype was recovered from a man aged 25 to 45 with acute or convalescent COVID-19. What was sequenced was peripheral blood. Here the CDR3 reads CASSQGVTRAGQPQHF. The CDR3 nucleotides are TGCGCCAGCAGCCAAGGGGTAACCAGGGCTGGTCAGCCCCAGCATTTT.